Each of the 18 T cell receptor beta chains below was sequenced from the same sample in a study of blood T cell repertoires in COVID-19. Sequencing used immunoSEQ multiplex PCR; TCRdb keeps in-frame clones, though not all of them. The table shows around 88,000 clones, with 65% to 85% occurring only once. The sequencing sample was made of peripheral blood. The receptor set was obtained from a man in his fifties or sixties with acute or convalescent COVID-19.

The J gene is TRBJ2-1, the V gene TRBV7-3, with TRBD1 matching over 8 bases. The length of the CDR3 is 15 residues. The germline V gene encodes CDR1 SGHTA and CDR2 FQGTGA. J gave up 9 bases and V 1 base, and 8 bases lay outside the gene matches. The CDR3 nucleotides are TGTGCCAGCAGCTTAAGTTTGACAGGGGATGGTGAGCAGTTCTTC. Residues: CASSLSLTGDGEQFF.

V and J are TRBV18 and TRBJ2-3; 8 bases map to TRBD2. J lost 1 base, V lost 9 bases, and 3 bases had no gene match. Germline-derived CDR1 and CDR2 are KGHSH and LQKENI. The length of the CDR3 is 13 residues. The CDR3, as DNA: TGTGCCAGTACGGGAGGGGGCACAGATACGCAGTATTTT. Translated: CASTGGGTDTQYF.

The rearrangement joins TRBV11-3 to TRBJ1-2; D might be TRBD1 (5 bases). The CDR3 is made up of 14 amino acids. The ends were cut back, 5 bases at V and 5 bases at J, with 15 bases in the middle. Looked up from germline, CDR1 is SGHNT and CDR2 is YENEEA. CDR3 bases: TGTGCCAGCAGCCCTAGACAGAAAAGTTATGGCTACACCTTC. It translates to CASSPRQKSYGYTF.

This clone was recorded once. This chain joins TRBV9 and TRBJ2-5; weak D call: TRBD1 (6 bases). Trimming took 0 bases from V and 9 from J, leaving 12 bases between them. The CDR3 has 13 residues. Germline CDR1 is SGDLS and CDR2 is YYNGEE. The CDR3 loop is CASSVERAGAQYF. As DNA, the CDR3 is TGTGCCAGCAGCGTAGAAAGGGCAGGGGCCCAGTACTTC.

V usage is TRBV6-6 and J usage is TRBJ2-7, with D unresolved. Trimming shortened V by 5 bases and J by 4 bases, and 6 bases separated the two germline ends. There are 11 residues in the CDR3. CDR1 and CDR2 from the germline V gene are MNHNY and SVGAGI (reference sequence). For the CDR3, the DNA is TGTGCCAGCAGTAATACATACGAGCAGTACTTC. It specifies CASSNTYEQYF.

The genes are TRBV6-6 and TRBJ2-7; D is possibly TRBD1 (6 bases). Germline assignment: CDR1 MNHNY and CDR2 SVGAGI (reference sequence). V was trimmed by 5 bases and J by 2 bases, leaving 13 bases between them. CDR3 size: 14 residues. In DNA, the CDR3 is TGTGCCAGCAGTGGACAGCAACTCACCTACGAGCAGTACTTC. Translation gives CASSGQQLTYEQYF.

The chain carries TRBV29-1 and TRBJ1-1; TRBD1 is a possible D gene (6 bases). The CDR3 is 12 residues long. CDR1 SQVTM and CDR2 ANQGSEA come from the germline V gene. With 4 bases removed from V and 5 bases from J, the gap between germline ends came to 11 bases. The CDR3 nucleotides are TGCAGCGTTGGAGAAGGGGGAACTGAAGCTTTCTTT. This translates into CSVGEGGTEAFF.

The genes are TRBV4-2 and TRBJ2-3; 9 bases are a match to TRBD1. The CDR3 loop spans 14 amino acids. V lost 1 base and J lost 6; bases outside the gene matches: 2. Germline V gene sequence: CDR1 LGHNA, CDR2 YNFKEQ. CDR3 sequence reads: CASSQGTGADTQYF. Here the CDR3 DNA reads TGTGCCAGCAGCCAAGGGACAGGGGCCGATACGCAGTATTTT.

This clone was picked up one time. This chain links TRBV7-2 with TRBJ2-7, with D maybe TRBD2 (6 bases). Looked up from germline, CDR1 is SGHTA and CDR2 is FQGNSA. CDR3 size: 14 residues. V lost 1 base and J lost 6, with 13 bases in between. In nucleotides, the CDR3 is TGTGCCAGCAGCTTAGATTGGAGGAGGGGCGAGCAGTACTTC. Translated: CASSLDWRRGEQYF. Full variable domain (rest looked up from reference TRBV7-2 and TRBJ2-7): GAGVSQSPSNKVTEKGKDVELRCDPISGHTALYWYRQSLGQGLEFLIYFQGNSAPDKSGLPSDRFSAERTGGSVSTLTIQRTQQEDSAVYLCASSLDWRRGEQYFGPGTRLTVT.

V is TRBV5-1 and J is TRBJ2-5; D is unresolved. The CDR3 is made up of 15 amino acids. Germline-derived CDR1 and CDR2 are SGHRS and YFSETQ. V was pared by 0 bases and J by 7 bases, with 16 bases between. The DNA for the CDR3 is TGCGCCAGCAGCTTGGAATCACTCGGTTACGGGACCCAGTACTTC. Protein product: CASSLESLGYGTQYF.

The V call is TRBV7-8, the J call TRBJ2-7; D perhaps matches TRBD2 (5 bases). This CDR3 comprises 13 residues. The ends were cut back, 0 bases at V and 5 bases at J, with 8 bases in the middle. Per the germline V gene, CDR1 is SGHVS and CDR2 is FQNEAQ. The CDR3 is CASSLAGVNEQYF. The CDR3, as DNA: TGTGCCAGCAGCTTAGCGGGAGTCAACGAGCAGTACTTC.

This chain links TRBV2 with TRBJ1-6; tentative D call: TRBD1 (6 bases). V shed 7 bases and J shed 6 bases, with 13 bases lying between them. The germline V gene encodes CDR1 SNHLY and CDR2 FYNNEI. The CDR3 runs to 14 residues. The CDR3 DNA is TGTGCCAGCACGAACAGGGAAATTAATTCACCCCTCCACTTT. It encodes CASTNREINSPLHF.

The CDR3 loop reads CASSVGVGQGDGYTF. CDR3 DNA: TGTGCCAGCAGCGTAGGTGTGGGACAGGGAGACGGCTACACCTTC. The chain links TRBV9 to TRBJ1-2, with TRBD1 identical over 9 bases. Germline V CDR1 and CDR2: SGDLS, YYNGEE. The CDR3 is 15 amino acids. The V and J ends lost 0 bases and 8 bases, in that order; junction bases with no gene match: 8.

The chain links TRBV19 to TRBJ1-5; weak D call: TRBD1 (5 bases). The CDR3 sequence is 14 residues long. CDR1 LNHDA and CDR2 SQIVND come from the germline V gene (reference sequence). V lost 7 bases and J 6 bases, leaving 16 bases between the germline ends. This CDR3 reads CASMMGRAGQPQHF. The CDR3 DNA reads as TGTGCCAGTATGATGGGCAGGGCCGGTCAGCCCCAGCATTTT. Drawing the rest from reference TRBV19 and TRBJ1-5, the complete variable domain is DGGITQSPKYLFRKEGQNVTLSCEQNLNHDAMYWYRQDPGQGLRLIYYSQIVNDFQKGDIAEGYSVSREKKESFPLTVTSAQKNPTAFYLCASMMGRAGQPQHFGDGTRLSIL.

The CDR3 is CASSQGAGARGPQHF. The CDR3 DNA follows: TGTGCCAGCAGCCAAGGAGCAGGGGCCCGAGGGCCCCAGCATTTT. The V gene is TRBV3-1 (or the pseudogene TRBV3-2), the J gene TRBJ1-5, with TRBD1 as a possible D gene (6 bases). V dropped 1 base and J dropped 9 bases, with 16 bases sitting between them. The CDR3 has 15 residues. CDR1 is LGHDT and CDR2 is YNNKEL in the germline V gene (reference sequence).

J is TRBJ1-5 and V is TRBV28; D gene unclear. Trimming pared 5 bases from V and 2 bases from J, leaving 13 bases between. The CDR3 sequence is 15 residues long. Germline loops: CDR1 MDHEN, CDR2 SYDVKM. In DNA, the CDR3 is TGTGCCAGCAGTCCCGCCAGCGGCCGCAATCAGCCCCAGCATTTT. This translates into CASSPASGRNQPQHF.

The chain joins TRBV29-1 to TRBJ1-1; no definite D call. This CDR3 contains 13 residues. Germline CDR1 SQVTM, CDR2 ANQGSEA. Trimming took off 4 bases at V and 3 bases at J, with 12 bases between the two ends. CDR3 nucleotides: TGCAGCGTTGGGCGGGGAGCATACACTGAAGCTTTCTTT. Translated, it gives CSVGRGAYTEAFF.

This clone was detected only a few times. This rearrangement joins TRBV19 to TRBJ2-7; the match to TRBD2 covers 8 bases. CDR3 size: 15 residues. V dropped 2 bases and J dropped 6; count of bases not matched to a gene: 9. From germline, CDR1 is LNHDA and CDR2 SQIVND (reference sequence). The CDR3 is CASSIWAGGMAEQYF. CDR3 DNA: TGTGCCAGTAGTATATGGGCGGGAGGAATGGCCGAGCAGTACTTC.